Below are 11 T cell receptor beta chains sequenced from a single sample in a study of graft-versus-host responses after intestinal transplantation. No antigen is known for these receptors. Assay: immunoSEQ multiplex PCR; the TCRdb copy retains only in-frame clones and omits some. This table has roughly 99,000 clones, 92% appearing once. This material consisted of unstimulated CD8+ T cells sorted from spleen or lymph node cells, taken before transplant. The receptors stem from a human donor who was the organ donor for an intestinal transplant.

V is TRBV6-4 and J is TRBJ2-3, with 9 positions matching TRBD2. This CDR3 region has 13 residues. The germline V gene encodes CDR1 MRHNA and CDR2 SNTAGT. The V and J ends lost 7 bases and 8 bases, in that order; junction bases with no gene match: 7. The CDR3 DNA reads TGTGCCAGCATGGGACTAGCTTTAGGTACGCAGTATTTT. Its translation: CASMGLALGTQYF.

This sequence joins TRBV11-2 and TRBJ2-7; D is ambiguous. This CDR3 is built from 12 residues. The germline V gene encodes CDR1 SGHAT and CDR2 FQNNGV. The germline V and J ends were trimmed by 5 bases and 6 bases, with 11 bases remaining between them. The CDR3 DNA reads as TGTGCCAGCAGCCCAAATCCTAGCGAGCAGTACTTC. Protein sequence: CASSPNPSEQYF. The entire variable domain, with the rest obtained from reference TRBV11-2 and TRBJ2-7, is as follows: EAGVAQSPRYKIIEKRQSVAFWCNPISGHATLYWYQQILGQGPKLLIQFQNNGVVDDSQLPKDRFSAERLKGVDSTLKIQPAKLEDSAVYLCASSPNPSEQYFGPGTRLTVT.

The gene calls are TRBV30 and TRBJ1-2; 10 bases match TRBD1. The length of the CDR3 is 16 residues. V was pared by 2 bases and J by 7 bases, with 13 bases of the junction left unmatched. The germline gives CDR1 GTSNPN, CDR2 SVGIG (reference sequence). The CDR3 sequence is CAWSPGTGDNLGGYTF. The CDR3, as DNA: TGTGCCTGGAGTCCCGGGACAGGGGATAATCTAGGTGGCTACACCTTC.

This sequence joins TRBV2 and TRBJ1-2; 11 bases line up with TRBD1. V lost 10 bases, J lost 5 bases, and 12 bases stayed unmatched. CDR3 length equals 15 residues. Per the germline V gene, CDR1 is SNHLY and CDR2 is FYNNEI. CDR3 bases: TGTGCCAATCATTGGACAGGGGGCGCGGGGTATGGCTACACCTTC. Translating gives CANHWTGGAGYGYTF.

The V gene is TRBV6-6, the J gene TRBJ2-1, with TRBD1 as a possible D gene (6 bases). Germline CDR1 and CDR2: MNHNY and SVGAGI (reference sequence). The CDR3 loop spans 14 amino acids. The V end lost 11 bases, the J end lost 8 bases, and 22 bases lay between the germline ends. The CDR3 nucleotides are TGTGCCGCATTGGGGATTAGGGGGTCCGATGAGCAGTTCTTC. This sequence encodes CAALGIRGSDEQFF.

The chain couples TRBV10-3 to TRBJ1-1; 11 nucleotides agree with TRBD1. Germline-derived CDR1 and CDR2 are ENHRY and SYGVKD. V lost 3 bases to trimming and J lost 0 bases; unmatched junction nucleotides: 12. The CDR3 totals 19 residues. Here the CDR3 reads CAISDQPGTGGVVNTEAFF. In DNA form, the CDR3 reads TGTGCCATCAGTGATCAACCCGGGACAGGGGGTGTGGTGAACACTGAAGCTTTCTTT.

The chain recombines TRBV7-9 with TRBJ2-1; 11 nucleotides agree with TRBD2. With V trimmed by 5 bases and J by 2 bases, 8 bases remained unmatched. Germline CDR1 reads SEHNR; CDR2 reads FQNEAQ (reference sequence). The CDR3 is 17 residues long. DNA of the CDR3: TGTGCCAGCAGCCCTACTAGCGGGGGTTTCCCCTACAATGAGCAGTTCTTC. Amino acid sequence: CASSPTSGGFPYNEQFF. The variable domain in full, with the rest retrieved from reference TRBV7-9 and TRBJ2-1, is DTGVSQNPRHKITKRGQNVTFRCDPISEHNRLYWYRQTLGQGPEFLTYFQNEAQLEKSRLLSDRFSAERPKGSFSTLEIQRTEQGDSAMYLCASSPTSGGFPYNEQFFGPGTRLTVL.

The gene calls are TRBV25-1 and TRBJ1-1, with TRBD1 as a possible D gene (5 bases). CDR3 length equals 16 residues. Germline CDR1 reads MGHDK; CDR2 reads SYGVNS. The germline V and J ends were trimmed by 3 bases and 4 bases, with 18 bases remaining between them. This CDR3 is CASSDYRTGGGTEAFF. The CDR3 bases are TGTGCCAGCAGTGATTATCGTACCGGGGGGGGCACTGAAGCTTTCTTT.

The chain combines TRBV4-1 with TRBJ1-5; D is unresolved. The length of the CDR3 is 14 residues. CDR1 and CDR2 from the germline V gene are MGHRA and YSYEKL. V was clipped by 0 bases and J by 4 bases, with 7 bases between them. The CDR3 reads CASSQEEVNQPQHF. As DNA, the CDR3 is TGCGCCAGCAGCCAAGAAGAGGTAAATCAGCCCCAGCATTTT.

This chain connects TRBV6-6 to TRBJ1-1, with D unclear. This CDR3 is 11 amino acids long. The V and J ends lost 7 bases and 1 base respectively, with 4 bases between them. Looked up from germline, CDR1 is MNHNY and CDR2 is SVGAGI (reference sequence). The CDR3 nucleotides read TGTGCCAGCATATCGAACACTGAAGCTTTCTTT. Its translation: CASISNTEAFF.

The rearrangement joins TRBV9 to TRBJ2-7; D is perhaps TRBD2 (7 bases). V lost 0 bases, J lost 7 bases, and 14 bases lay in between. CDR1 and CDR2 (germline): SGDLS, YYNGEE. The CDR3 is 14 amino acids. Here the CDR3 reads CASSVGGGLGEQYF. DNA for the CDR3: TGTGCCAGCAGCGTAGGGGGGGGCCTAGGGGAGCAGTACTTC.